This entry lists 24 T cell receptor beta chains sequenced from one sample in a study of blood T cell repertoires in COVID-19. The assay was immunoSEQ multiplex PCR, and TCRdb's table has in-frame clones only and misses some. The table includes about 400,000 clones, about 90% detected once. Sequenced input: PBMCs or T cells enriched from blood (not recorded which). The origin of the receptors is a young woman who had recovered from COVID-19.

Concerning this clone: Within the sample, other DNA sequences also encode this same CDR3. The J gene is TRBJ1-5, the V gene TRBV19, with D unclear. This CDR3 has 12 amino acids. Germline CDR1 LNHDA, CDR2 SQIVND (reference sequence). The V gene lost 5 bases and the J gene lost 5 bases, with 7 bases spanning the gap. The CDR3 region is CASSGDYQPQHF. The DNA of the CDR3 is TGTGCCAGTAGTGGTGACTATCAGCCCCAGCATTTT.

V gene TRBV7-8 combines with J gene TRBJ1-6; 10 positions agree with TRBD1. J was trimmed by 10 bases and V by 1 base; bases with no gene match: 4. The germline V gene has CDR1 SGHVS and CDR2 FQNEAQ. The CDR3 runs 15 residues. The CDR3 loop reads CASSLGQGAGSPLHF. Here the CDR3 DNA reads TGTGCCAGCAGCTTAGGACAGGGGGCAGGGTCACCCCTCCACTTT.

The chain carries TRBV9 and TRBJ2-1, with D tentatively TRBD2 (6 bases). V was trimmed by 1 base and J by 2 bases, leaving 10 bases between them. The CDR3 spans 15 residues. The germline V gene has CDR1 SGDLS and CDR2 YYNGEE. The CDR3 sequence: CASSVYGGAYNEQFF. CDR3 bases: TGTGCCAGCAGCGTATATGGCGGGGCCTACAATGAGCAGTTCTTC. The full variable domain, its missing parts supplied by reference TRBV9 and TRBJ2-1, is DSGVTQTPKHLITATGQRVTLRCSPRSGDLSVYWYQQSLDQGLQFLIQYYNGEERAKGNILERFSAQQFPDLHSELNLSSLELGDSALYFCASSVYGGAYNEQFFGPGTRLTVL.

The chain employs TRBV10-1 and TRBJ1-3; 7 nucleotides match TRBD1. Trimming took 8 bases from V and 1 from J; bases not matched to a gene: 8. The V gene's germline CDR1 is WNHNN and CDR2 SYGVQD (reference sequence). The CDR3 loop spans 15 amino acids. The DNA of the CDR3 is TGCGCCAGCTCCGAGGGGGCTTATTCTGGAAACACCATATATTTT. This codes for CASSEGAYSGNTIYF.

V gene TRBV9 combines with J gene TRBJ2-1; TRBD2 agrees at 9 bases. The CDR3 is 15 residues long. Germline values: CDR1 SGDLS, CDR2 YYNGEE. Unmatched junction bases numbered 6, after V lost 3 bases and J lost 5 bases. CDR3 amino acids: CASSGAGGDNNEQFF. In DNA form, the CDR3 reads TGTGCCAGCAGCGGCGCGGGGGGGGACAACAATGAGCAGTTCTTC. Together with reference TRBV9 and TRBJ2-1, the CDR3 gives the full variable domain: DSGVTQTPKHLITATGQRVTLRCSPRSGDLSVYWYQQSLDQGLQFLIQYYNGEERAKGNILERFSAQQFPDLHSELNLSSLELGDSALYFCASSGAGGDNNEQFFGPGTRLTVL.

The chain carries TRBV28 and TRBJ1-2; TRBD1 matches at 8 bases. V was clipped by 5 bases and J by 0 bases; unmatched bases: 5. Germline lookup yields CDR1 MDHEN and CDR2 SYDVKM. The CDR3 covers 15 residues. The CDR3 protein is CASSLWDRTNYGYTF. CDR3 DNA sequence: TGTGCCAGCAGTCTCTGGGACAGGACTAACTATGGCTACACCTTC.

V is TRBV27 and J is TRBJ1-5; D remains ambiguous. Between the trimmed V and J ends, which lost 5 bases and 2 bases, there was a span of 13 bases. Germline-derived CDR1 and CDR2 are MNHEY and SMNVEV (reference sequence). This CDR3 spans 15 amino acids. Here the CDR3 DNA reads TGTGCCAGCAGTGATCGAGGTGAGGGCAATCAGCCCCAGCATTTT. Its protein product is CASSDRGEGNQPQHF.

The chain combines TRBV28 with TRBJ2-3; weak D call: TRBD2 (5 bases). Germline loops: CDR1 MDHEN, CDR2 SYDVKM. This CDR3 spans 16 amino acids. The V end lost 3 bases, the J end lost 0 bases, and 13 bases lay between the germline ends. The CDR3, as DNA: TGTGCCAGCAGTTTTGGGCTAGCCTCTAGCACAGATACGCAGTATTTT. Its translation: CASSFGLASSTDTQYF.

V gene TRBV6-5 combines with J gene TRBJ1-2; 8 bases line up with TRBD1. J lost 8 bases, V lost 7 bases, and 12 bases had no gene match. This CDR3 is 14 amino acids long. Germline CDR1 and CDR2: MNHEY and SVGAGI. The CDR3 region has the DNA TGTGCCAGCAATCCGGACAGGGTCGTCGGAGGCTACACCTTC. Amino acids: CASNPDRVVGGYTF.

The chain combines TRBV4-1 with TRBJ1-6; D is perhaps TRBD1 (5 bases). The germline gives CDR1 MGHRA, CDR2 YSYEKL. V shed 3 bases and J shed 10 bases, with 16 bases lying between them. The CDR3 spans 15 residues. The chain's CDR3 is CASSQEGPSRSPLHF. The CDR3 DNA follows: TGCGCCAGCAGCCAGGAGGGGCCCAGCCGGTCACCCCTCCACTTT.

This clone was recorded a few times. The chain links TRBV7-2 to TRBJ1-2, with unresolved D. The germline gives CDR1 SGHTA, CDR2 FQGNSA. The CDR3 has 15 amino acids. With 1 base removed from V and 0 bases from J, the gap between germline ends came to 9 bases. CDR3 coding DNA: TGTGCCAGCAGCTTAGTCGCGGGGTCTAACTATGGCTACACCTTC. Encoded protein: CASSLVAGSNYGYTF. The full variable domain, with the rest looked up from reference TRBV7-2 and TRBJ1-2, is GAGVSQSPSNKVTEKGKDVELRCDPISGHTALYWYRQSLGQGLEFLIYFQGNSAPDKSGLPSDRFSAERTGGSVSTLTIQRTQQEDSAVYLCASSLVAGSNYGYTFGSGTRLTVV.

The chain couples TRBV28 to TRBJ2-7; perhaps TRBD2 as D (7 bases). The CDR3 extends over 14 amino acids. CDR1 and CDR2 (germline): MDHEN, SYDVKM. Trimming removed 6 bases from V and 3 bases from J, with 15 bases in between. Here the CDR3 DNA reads TGTGCCAGCAGCTTCGGGGGGCGAGTCTACGAGCAGTACTTC. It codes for CASSFGGRVYEQYF.

The CDR3 region is CASSFNTGGGGYTF. The CDR3 DNA reads as TGTGCCAGCAGCTTCAATACAGGGGGCGGTGGCTACACCTTC. The chain couples TRBV7-9 to TRBJ1-2; 9 bases align to TRBD1. The CDR3 is made up of 14 amino acids. Germline V gene lookup returns CDR1 SEHNR and CDR2 FQNEAQ (reference sequence). V lost 3 bases to trimming and J lost 7 bases; unmatched junction nucleotides: 6. Based on the CDR3 plus reference TRBV7-9 and TRBJ1-2, the full variable domain is DTGVSQNPRHKITKRGQNVTFRCDPISEHNRLYWYRQTLGQGPEFLTYFQNEAQLEKSRLLSDRFSAERPKGSFSTLEIQRTEQGDSAMYLCASSFNTGGGGYTFGSGTRLTVV.

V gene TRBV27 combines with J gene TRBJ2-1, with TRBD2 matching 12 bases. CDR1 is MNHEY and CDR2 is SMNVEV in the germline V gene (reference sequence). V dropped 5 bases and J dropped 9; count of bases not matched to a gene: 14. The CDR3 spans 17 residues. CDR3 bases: TGTGCCAGCAGTGGGCTAGCGGGGGGGATGTCACCGGGTGAGCAGTTCTTC. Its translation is CASSGLAGGMSPGEQFF.

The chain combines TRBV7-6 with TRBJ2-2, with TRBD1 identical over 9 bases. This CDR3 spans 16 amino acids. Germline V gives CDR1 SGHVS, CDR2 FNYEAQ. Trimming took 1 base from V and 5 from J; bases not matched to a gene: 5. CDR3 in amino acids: CASSLVRTGVTGELFF. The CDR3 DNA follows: TGTGCCAGCAGCTTAGTGCGGACAGGGGTTACCGGGGAGCTGTTTTTT.

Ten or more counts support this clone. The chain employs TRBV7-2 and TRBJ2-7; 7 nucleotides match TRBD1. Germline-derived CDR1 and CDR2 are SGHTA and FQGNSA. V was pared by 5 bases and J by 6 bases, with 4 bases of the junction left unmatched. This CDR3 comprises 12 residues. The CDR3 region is CASSAYRGEQYF. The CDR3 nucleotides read TGTGCCAGCAGCGCCTACAGGGGCGAGCAGTACTTC.

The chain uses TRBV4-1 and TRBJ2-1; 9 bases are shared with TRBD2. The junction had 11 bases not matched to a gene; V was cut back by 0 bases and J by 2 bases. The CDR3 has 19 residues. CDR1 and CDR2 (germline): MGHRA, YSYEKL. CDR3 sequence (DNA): TGCGCCAGCAGCCAAGATGCTGATTATAGCGGGAGCCCCTACAATGAGCAGTTCTTC. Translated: CASSQDADYSGSPYNEQFF.

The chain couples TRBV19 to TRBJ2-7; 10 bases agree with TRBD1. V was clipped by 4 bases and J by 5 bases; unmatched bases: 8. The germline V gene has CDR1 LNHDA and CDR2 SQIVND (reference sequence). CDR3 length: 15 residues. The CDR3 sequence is CASSSVGQGVHEQYF. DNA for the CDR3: TGTGCCAGTAGTAGCGTTGGACAGGGGGTCCACGAGCAGTACTTC. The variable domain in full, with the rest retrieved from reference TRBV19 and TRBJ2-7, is DGGITQSPKYLFRKEGQNVTLSCEQNLNHDAMYWYRQDPGQGLRLIYYSQIVNDFQKGDIAEGYSVSREKKESFPLTVTSAQKNPTAFYLCASSSVGQGVHEQYFGPGTRLTVT.

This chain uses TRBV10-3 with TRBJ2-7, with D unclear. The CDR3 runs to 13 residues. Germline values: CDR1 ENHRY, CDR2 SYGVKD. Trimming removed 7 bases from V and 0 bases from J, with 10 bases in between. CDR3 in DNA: TGTGCCATCACCCTGAGTGGCTCCTACGAGCAGTACTTC. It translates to CAITLSGSYEQYF.

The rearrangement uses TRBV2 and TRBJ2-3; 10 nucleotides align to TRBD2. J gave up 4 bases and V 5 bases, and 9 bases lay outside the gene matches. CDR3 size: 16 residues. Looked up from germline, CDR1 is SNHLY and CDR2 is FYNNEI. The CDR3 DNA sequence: TGTGCCAGCAGTTCACCTAGCGGGAGTGTCTCAGATACGCAGTATTTT. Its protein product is CASSSPSGSVSDTQYF.

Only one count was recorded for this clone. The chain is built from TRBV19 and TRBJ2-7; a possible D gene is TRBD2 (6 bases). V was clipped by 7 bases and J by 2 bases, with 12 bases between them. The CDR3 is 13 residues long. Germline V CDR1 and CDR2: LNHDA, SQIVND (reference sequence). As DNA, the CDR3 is TGTGCCAGTAAATCGGCGGGGACCTACGAGCAGTACTTC. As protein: CASKSAGTYEQYF.

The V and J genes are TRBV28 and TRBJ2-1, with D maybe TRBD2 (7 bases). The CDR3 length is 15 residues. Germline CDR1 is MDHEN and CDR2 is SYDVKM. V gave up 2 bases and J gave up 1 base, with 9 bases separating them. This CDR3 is CASSLGGASYNEQFF. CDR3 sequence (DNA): TGTGCCAGCAGTTTAGGGGGGGCTTCCTACAATGAGCAGTTCTTC.

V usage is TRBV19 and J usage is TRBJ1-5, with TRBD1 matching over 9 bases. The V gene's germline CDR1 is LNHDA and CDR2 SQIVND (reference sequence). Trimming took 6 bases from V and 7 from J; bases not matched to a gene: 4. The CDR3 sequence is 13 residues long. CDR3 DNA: TGTGCCAGTAGAGACAGGGGGGAACAGCCCCAGCATTTT. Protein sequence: CASRDRGEQPQHF.

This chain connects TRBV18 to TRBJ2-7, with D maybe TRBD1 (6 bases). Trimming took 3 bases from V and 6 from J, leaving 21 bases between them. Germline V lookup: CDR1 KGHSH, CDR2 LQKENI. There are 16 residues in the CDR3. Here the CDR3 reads CASSPRIPGDSLEQYF. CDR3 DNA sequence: TGTGCCAGCTCACCCAGGATTCCAGGGGATTCTCTCGAGCAGTACTTC.